What follows are 10 T cell receptor beta chains derived from one specimen sequenced in a study of graft-versus-host responses after intestinal transplantation. These receptors lack a known antigen. Generated by immunoSEQ multiplex PCR, the TCRdb table keeps only in-frame clones and is missing some. Of tens of thousands of clones in the sample, 84% were seen once. This sample comprised unstimulated CD4+ T cells sorted from spleen or lymph node cells, obtained before transplant. Source of these receptors: a human donor who was the organ donor for an intestinal transplant.

This chain links TRBV7-6 with TRBJ2-5; 13 bases are shared with TRBD2. V dropped 1 base and J dropped 2; count of bases not matched to a gene: 1. Looked up from germline, CDR1 is SGHVS and CDR2 is FNYEAQ. The CDR3 is 16 residues long. The CDR3 protein is CASSLGLAGGQETQYF. CDR3 nucleotides: TGTGCCAGCAGCTTAGGACTAGCGGGGGGTCAAGAGACCCAGTACTTC.

This rearrangement joins TRBV6-1 to TRBJ2-7; D possibly corresponds to TRBD2 (6 bases). The V gene's germline CDR1 is MNHNS and CDR2 SASEGT. Deletions cut 6 bases from V and 7 bases from J, with 13 bases between. The CDR3 is 12 residues long. This chain's CDR3 is CASSDRRGEQYV. The CDR3 coding sequence is TGTGCCAGCAGCGATCGCCGGGGGGAGCAGTACGTC.

This rearrangement joins TRBV2 to TRBJ1-6; D gene unclear. Germline CDR1 is SNHLY and CDR2 is FYNNEI. This CDR3 has 14 amino acids. The V end was cut by 5 bases, the J end by 4 bases, with 9 bases between. CDR3 amino acids: CASSPGEYNSPLHF. The CDR3 coding sequence is TGTGCCAGCAGTCCTGGAGAATATAATTCACCCCTCCACTTT.

This clone was found once. V gene TRBV5-6 combines with J gene TRBJ2-5, with D hard to call. V was pared by 1 base and J by 5 bases, with 9 bases between. The CDR3 has 13 amino acids. Germline V gives CDR1 SGHDT, CDR2 YYEEEE. CDR3 protein: CASSLSVGETQYF. The CDR3 bases are TGTGCCAGCAGCTTGTCGGTGGGCGAGACCCAGTACTTC.

CDR3 loop: CASSQLTGNTQYF. CDR3 coding DNA: TGCGCCAGCAGCCAGCTGACGGGAAATACGCAGTATTTT. The genes are TRBV4-1 and TRBJ2-3, with D maybe TRBD2 (5 bases). The ends were cut back, 3 bases at V and 7 bases at J, with 11 bases in the middle. The CDR3 covers 13 residues. CDR1 and CDR2 (germline): MGHRA, YSYEKL.

In this sample, this clone turned up once. The rearrangement uses TRBV6-1 and TRBJ2-5; maybe TRBD2 (5 bases). V was pared by 11 bases and J by 5 bases, with 15 bases between. CDR1 and CDR2 (germline): MNHNS, SASEGT. There are 12 residues in the CDR3. For the CDR3, the DNA is TGTGCCGGCCGTCGGGGTTGGGAGACCCAGTACTTC. It specifies CAGRRGWETQYF.

The chain combines TRBV6-1 with TRBJ2-2; possible D gene TRBD2, 6 bases. Per germline, CDR1 MNHNS and CDR2 SASEGT. The CDR3 sequence is 16 residues long. The V and J ends lost 3 bases and 7 bases respectively, with 18 bases between them. CDR3 DNA: TGTGCCAGCAGTGAGCCGGGACTCCAGGCAAGCGGGGAGCTGTTTTTT. Its translation is CASSEPGLQASGELFF.

The J gene is TRBJ1-2, the V gene TRBV28, with D unclear. The CDR3 sequence is 15 residues long. Deletions cut 4 bases from V and 4 bases from J, with 16 bases between. CDR1 and CDR2 (germline): MDHEN, SYDVKM. DNA for the CDR3: TGTGCCAGCAGTTCTTCCGGGTCATTCCCCTATGGCTACACCTTC. Translation: CASSSSGSFPYGYTF.

The CDR3 DNA reads as TGTGCCAGCAGCTTAACAGCCTCTGGGGCCAACGTCCTGACTTTC. This sequence encodes CASSLTASGANVLTF. This rearrangement joins TRBV5-4 to TRBJ2-6, with D unresolved. The CDR3 contains 15 residues. V was pared by 2 bases and J by 0 bases, with 6 bases between. Germline V CDR1 and CDR2: SGHNT, YYREEE (reference sequence). Based on the CDR3 plus reference TRBV5-4 and TRBJ2-6, the full variable domain is ETGVTQSPTHLIKTRGQQVTLRCSSQSGHNTVSWYQQALGQGPQFIFQYYREEENGRGNFPPRFSGLQFPNYSSELNVNALELDDSALYLCASSLTASGANVLTFGAGSRLTVL.

V is TRBV6-1 and J is TRBJ1-4; weak D call: TRBD1 (5 bases). This CDR3 contains 15 residues. Per germline, CDR1 MNHNS and CDR2 SASEGT. V was cut by 7 bases and J by 1 base, with 13 bases left in between. The CDR3: CASTPDSLTNEKLFF. The DNA of the CDR3 is TGTGCCAGCACCCCAGACAGTTTAACTAATGAAAAACTGTTTTTT.